This section outlines one TCR beta chain sequence together with its context. What it binds is unknown. This record belongs to a study of response to subunit inactivated influenza vaccine. The study, taken as a whole, reports: Authors suggested that a seasonal influenza vaccination recruits few new T cells each time.

This CDR3 has 14 residues. Germline V gene lookup returns CDR1 MNHNS and CDR2 SASEGT. V lost 6 bases, J lost 8 bases, and 5 bases stayed unmatched. TCRdb re-called the RT-PCR reads through MiXCR, storing one row per CDR3 protein. The sample includes about 500,000 distinct CDR3 sequences, more than 15% seen only once; the top ten take 3%. This chain connects TRBV6-1 to TRBJ1-4, with TRBD1 identical over 11 bases. The input for sequencing was CD4+ T cells sorted from PBMCs, taken roughly 24 months after vaccination. The TCR comes from a man between 50 and 75 years old who received an inactivated influenza vaccine. The CDR3 nucleotides are TGTGCCAGCAGGACGGGACAGGGGGGAGAAAAACTGTTTTTT. This codes for CASRTGQGGEKLFF.